These 23 T cell receptor beta chains share one sample of origin, sequenced in a study of vaccination effects on CD4 cells after COVID-19. Profiling relied on immunoSEQ multiplex PCR, and the TCRdb table lists in-frame clones only, not all of them. The sample includes tens of thousands of clones, approximately 74% seen only once; the top ten take about 1.7%. No cognate antigen is known for these TCRs. Under the ViraFEST assay, PBMC were stimulated with viral peptide pools so that antigen-specific CD4+ T cells expanded. Sequencing was performed afterwards. CD4+ T cells were isolated after approximately 10 days of culture. The sample consisted of CD4+ T cells from PBMCs cultured with HCoV-229E spike peptides, taken before COVID-19 vaccination. The source of these receptors is a human donor who received a COVID-19 vaccine.

J is TRBJ2-5 and V is TRBV7-2, with TRBD2 identical over 7 bases. Losses at the gene ends were 5 bases for V and 2 bases for J; bases not matched to a gene: 5. Germline CDR1 is SGHTA and CDR2 is FQGNSA. CDR3 length equals 14 residues. The CDR3 here is CASSRTGGQETQYF. The CDR3 bases are TGTGCCAGCAGCCGTACGGGGGGACAAGAGACCCAGTACTTC.

The chain joins TRBV28 to TRBJ2-7, with unresolved D. Germline V CDR1 and CDR2: MDHEN, SYDVKM. The V end was cut by 6 bases, the J end by 0 bases, with 9 bases between. The CDR3 contains 13 residues. This CDR3 is CASRLTSSYEQYV. CDR3 sequence (DNA): TGTGCCAGCAGGTTAACCAGCTCCTACGAGCAGTACGTC.

V and J are TRBV6-2 or TRBV6-3 and TRBJ1-1; D remains ambiguous. CDR1 and CDR2 (germline): MNHEY, SVGEGT. This CDR3 is built from 13 residues. Trimming shortened V by 6 bases and J by 0 bases, and 8 bases separated the two germline ends. Here the CDR3 reads CASSRPVNTEAFF. CDR3 DNA: TGTGCCAGCAGCCGACCGGTGAACACTGAAGCTTTCTTT.

The chain uses TRBV4-2 and TRBJ1-6; unclear D gene. Deletions cut 0 bases from V and 0 bases from J, with 6 bases between. Germline CDR1 is LGHNA and CDR2 is YNFKEQ. The CDR3 consists of 16 residues. CDR3 residues: CASSQEESSYNSPLHF. DNA of the CDR3: TGTGCCAGCAGCCAAGAAGAGAGCTCCTATAATTCACCCCTCCACTTT.

This clone has just one count. CDR3 in amino acids: CASRPGPLSYEQYV. CDR3 sequence (DNA): TGTGCCAGTAGACCGGGCCCCCTTTCCTACGAGCAGTACGTC. The genes are TRBV5-6 and TRBJ2-7; D is unresolved. Per germline, CDR1 SGHDT and CDR2 YYEEEE. The CDR3 has 14 amino acids. Between the trimmed V and J ends, which lost 8 bases and 1 base, there was a span of 16 bases.

This clone was seen more than once but under ten times. The V gene is TRBV5-4, the J gene TRBJ2-2, with D possibly called TRBD1 or TRBD2 (5 bases each). Germline CDR1 and CDR2: SGHNT and YYREEE (reference sequence). V gave up 1 base and J gave up 3 bases, with 13 bases separating them. CDR3 length: 16 residues. The CDR3 coding sequence is TGTGCCAGCAGCTTGCTGGGGGACCGTCACACCGGGGAGCTGTTTTTT. This codes for CASSLLGDRHTGELFF.

This clone has just a few counts. The chain links TRBV2 to TRBJ1-2, with a tentative D call TRBD1 (5 bases). Trimming stripped 6 bases from V and 0 bases from J, with 8 bases between. Germline V gene data show CDR1 as SNHLY and CDR2 as FYNNEI. The CDR3 consists of 13 residues. CDR3 in DNA: TGTGCCAGCAGACAGGACGCTAACTATGGCTACACCTTC. The encoded protein is CASRQDANYGYTF.

This clone was seen a single time. V is TRBV7-2 and J is TRBJ2-7; D not resolved. V dropped 3 bases and J dropped 3 bases, with 9 bases sitting between them. This CDR3 is built from 13 residues. From germline, CDR1 is SGHTA and CDR2 FQGNSA. The CDR3 coding sequence is TGTGCCAGCAGCTTTGTTTTCGGCTACGAGCAGTACGTC. It is translated as CASSFVFGYEQYV.

The CDR3 reads CASSWSTGELFF. CDR3 nucleotides: TGCGCCAGCAGCTGGAGCACCGGGGAGCTGTTTTTT. The genes are TRBV5-1 and TRBJ2-2, with no clear D. V was trimmed by 3 bases and J by 4 bases, leaving 4 bases between them. CDR1 and CDR2 from the germline V gene are SGHRS and YFSETQ. The CDR3 covers 12 residues.

The chain has TRBV12-3 or TRBV12-4 and TRBJ2-3; D is undetermined. The V gene lost 3 bases and the J gene lost 2 bases, with 6 bases spanning the gap. The CDR3 contains 13 residues. In nucleotides, the CDR3 is TGTGCCAGCAGTTTCAGTCCCACAGATACGCAGTATTTT. As protein: CASSFSPTDTQYF.

This clone appeared a few times. The J gene is TRBJ1-2, the V gene TRBV5-1; 10 bases are shared with TRBD1. Germline V CDR1 and CDR2: SGHRS, YFSETQ. The junction had 10 bases not matched to a gene; V was cut back by 4 bases and J by 7 bases. CDR3 size: 15 residues. CDR3 in amino acids: CASSTGTGDRGGYTF. CDR3 DNA: TGCGCCAGCAGCACAGGGACAGGGGATCGCGGTGGCTACACCTTC. Drawing the rest from reference TRBV5-1 and TRBJ1-2, the complete variable domain is KAGVTQTPRYLIKTRGQQVTLSCSPISGHRSVSWYQQTPGQGLQFLFEYFSETQRNKGNFPGRFSGRQFSNSRSEMNVSTLELGDSALYLCASSTGTGDRGGYTFGSGTRLTVV.

The J gene is TRBJ2-7, the V gene TRBV20-1; TRBD1 aligns across 7 bases. There are 11 residues in the CDR3. CDR1 DFQATT and CDR2 SNEGSKA come from the germline V gene (reference sequence). The chain's CDR3 is CTSTGPYEQYV. CDR3 in DNA: TGCACCTCGACAGGGCCCTACGAGCAGTACGTC.

Remarks on this clone: An end of the junction does not agree with germline; a read error may underlie this. This chain links TRBV5-1 with TRBJ1-1, with 8 bases aligning to TRBD1. CDR1 SGHRS and CDR2 YFSETQ come from the germline V gene. The CDR3 covers 14 residues. The CDR3 DNA reads as TGCGCCAGCAGCTCTCAACCTGACGGGACAGGAATCGGATTT. It encodes CASSSQPDGTGIGF.

The chain recombines TRBV6-5 with TRBJ1-6, with D possibly TRBD1 on 5 matching bases. CDR3 length: 15 residues. Trimming left V 5 bases short and J 8 bases short, with 16 bases between. The germline V gene encodes CDR1 MNHEY and CDR2 SVGAGI. CDR3 bases: TGTGCCAGCAGTAGGAACAGGCTGGGCGATTCACCCCTCCACTTT. Translation gives CASSRNRLGDSPLHF.

The chain joins TRBV24-1 to TRBJ2-3; D is possibly TRBD2 (5 bases). Germline V lookup: CDR1 KGHDR, CDR2 SFDVKD. The CDR3 extends over 13 amino acids. V dropped 7 bases and J dropped 0 bases, with 7 bases sitting between them. The CDR3 reads CATRGSSTDTQYF. The CDR3 region has the DNA TGTGCCACCAGGGGGAGCAGCACAGATACGCAGTATTTT.

This chain links TRBV4-1 with TRBJ1-2; 8 bases line up with TRBD1. With V trimmed by 0 bases and J by 7 bases, 10 bases remained unmatched. Germline V gene data show CDR1 as MGHRA and CDR2 as YSYEKL. The CDR3 is 16 amino acids. CDR3 in amino acids: CASSQDPGQGSFGYTF. DNA for the CDR3: TGCGCCAGCAGCCAAGATCCAGGACAGGGAAGTTTTGGCTACACCTTC.

J is TRBJ2-7 and V is TRBV5-1; TRBD2 is a possible D gene (6 bases). There are 15 residues in the CDR3. CDR1 and CDR2 from the germline V gene are SGHRS and YFSETQ. Trimming took off 4 bases at V and 4 bases at J, with 18 bases between the two ends. The CDR3 region is CASSLGGEHLYEQYV. The DNA for the CDR3 is TGCGCCAGCAGCCTAGGAGGGGAACACCTATACGAGCAGTACGTC.

The CDR3 spells CASSLSTGEVFPEAFF. The CDR3 region has the DNA TGCGCCAGCAGTCTATCGACAGGGGAGGTCTTCCCTGAAGCTTTCTTT. The chain is built from TRBV23-1 and TRBJ1-1; TRBD1 agrees at 8 bases. TRBV23-1 is sorted into the ORF group, with uncertain function. After removal of 4 bases from V and 6 bases from J, the junction contained 13 bases not matched to a gene. CDR3 length equals 16 residues.

The chain links TRBV19 to TRBJ1-1; weak D call: TRBD1 (5 bases). The V end lost 6 bases, the J end lost 2 bases, and 19 bases lay between the germline ends. CDR1 is LNHDA, CDR2 SQIVND, per germline (reference sequence). The CDR3 runs 16 residues. The CDR3 region is CASSPWGRGTNTEAFF. The CDR3 region has the DNA TGTGCCAGTAGCCCTTGGGGAAGGGGCACTAACACTGAAGCTTTCTTT. Filled out from reference TRBV19 and TRBJ1-1, the complete variable domain reads DGGITQSPKYLFRKEGQNVTLSCEQNLNHDAMYWYRQDPGQGLRLIYYSQIVNDFQKGDIAEGYSVSREKKESFPLTVTSAQKNPTAFYLCASSPWGRGTNTEAFFGQGTRLTVV.

The chain joins TRBV19 to TRBJ1-2; D is ambiguous. Per the germline V gene, CDR1 is LNHDA and CDR2 is SQIVND (reference sequence). V was cut by 3 bases and J by 7 bases, with 12 bases left in between. CDR3 size: 13 residues. In nucleotides, the CDR3 is TGTGCCAGTAGTATGAATAGGGCGGTTGGCTACACCTTC. Protein: CASSMNRAVGYTF.

The chain has TRBV6-5 and TRBJ1-5; D not certain. Trimming took 10 bases from V and 6 from J, leaving 19 bases between them. This CDR3 is 14 amino acids long. Germline V CDR1 and CDR2: MNHEY, SVGAGI. CDR3 DNA: TGTGCCACCCGGTTAGCACCGGCAGCTCAGCCCCAGCATTTT. Amino acid sequence: CATRLAPAAQPQHF.

The chain is built from TRBV12-5 and TRBJ2-1; D may be TRBD1 (5 bases). CDR1 and CDR2 (germline): LGHNT, FRNRAP. The germline V and J ends were trimmed by 6 bases and 9 bases, with 24 bases remaining between them. The CDR3 runs 16 residues. CDR3 coding DNA: TGTGCTAGTGGACCCCTTTTCTACCAGGGAAAGCCTGAGCAGTTCTTC. Protein: CASGPLFYQGKPEQFF.

CDR3 in amino acids: CASSQGVQGHLGYTF. The CDR3 bases are TGCGCCAGCAGCCAAGGAGTCCAGGGGCACTTGGGCTACACCTTC. V usage is TRBV4-1 and J usage is TRBJ1-2; TRBD1 is a possible D gene (6 bases). Germline V CDR1 and CDR2: MGHRA, YSYEKL. The V gene lost 1 base and the J gene lost 8 bases, with 17 bases spanning the gap. This CDR3 has 15 amino acids.